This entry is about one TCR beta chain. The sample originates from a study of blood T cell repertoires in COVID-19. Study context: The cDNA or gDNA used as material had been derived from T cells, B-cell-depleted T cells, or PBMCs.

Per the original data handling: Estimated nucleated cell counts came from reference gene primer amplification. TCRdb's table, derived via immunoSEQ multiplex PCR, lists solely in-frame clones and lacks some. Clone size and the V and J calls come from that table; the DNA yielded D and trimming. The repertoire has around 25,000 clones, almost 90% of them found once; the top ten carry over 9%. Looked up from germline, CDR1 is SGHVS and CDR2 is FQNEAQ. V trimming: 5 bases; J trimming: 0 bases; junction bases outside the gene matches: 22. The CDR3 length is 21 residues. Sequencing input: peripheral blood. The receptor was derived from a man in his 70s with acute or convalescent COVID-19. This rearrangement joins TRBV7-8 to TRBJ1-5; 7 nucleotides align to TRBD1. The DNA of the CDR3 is TGTGCCAGCAGCCCGATACGTTTACGTCGTTGGGGACAGACTAGCAATCAGCCCCAGCATTTT. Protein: CASSPIRLRRWGQTSNQPQHF.